This TCR beta chain is drawn from a study of cytomegalovirus exposure and HLA in healthy donors. V gave up 4 bases and J gave up 14 bases, with 12 bases separating them. CDR3 length equals 11 residues. CDR1 and CDR2 (germline): SNHLY, FYNNEI. The PCR had 60 Vbeta and 13 Jbeta primers. Repertoires were generated with immunoSEQ multiplex PCR, while TCRdb's copy carries only in-frame clones and drops some. The table records roughly 200,000 clones, around three quarters of them present only once. Sequencing used PBMCs. This chain uses TRBV2 with TRBJ2-1; D not resolved. The receptor was derived from a woman under 40 in good health and CMV-seronegative. The CDR3 is CASSGTEQEFF. CDR3 in DNA: TGTGCCAGCAGTGGAACGGAGCAAGAGTTCTTC.